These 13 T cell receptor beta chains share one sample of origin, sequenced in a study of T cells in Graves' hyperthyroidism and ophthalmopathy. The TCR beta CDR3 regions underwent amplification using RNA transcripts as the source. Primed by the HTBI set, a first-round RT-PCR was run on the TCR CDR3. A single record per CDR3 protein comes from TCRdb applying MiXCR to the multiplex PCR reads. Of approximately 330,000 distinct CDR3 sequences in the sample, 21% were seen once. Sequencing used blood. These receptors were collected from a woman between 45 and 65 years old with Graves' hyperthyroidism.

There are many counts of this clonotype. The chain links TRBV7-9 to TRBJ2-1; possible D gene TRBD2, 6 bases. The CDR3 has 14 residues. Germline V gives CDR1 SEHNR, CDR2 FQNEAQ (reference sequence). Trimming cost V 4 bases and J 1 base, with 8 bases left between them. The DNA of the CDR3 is TGTGCCAGCAGCTCACGGGAGTCCTACAATGAGCAGTTCTTC. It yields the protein CASSSRESYNEQFF.

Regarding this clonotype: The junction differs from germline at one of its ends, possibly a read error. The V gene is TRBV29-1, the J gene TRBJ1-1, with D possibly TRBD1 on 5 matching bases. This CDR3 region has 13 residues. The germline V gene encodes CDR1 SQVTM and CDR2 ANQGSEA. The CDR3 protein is CGVALGTNTEAFF. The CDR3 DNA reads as TGCGGCGTGGCTTTAGGGACGAACACTGAAGCTTTCTTT.

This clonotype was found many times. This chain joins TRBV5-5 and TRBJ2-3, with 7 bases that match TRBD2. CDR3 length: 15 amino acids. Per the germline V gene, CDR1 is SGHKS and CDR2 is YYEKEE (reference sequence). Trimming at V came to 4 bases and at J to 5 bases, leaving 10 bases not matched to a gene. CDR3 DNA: TGTGCCAGCAGCCCCTTATGGCGGGAGTTAGATACGCAGTATTTT. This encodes CASSPLWRELDTQYF.

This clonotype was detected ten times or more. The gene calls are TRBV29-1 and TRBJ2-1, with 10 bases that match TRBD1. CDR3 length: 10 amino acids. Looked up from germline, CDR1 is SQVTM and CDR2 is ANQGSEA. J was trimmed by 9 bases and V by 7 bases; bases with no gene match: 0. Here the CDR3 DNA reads TGCAGCGGGACAGGGGGTGAGCAGTTCTTC. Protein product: CSGTGGEQFF.

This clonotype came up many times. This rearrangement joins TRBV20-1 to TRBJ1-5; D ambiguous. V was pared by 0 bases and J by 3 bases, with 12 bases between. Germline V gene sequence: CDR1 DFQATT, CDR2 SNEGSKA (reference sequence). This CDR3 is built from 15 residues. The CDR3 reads CSARDILAVNQPQHF. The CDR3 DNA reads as TGCAGTGCTAGAGATATTTTGGCAGTCAATCAGCCCCAGCATTTT.

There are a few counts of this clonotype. CDR3 amino acids: CASSPGLLSGSNQPQHF. In nucleotides, the CDR3 is TGTGCCAGCAGCCCGGGCCTGTTATCAGGGAGCAATCAGCCCCAGCATTTT. This chain links TRBV5-5 with TRBJ1-5; TRBD1 is a possible D gene (5 bases). The germline V and J ends were trimmed by 4 bases and 1 base, with 18 bases remaining between them. The CDR3 length is 17 residues. Per germline, CDR1 SGHKS and CDR2 YYEKEE (reference sequence).

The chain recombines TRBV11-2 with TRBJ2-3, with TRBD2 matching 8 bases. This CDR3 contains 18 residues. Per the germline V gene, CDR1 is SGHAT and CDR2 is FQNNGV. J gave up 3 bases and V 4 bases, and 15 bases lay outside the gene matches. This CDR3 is CASSSIAVAGGRTDTQYF. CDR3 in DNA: TGTGCCAGCAGCTCTATAGCGGTCGCGGGGGGAAGAACAGATACGCAGTATTTT. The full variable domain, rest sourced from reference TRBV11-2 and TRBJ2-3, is EAGVAQSPRYKIIEKRQSVAFWCNPISGHATLYWYQQILGQGPKLLIQFQNNGVVDDSQLPKDRFSAERLKGVDSTLKIQPAKLEDSAVYLCASSSIAVAGGRTDTQYFGPGTRLTVL.

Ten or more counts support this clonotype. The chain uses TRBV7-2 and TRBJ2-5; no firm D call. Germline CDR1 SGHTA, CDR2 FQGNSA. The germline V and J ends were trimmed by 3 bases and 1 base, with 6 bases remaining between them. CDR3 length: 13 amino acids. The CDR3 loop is CASSLNFQETQYF. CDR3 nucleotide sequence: TGTGCCAGCAGCTTGAACTTCCAAGAGACCCAGTACTTC.

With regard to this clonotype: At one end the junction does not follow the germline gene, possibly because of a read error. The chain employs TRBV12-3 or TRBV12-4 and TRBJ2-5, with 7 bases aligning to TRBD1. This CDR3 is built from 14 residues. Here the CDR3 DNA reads TGTGCCAGCAACTCGGACAGGTCCCAAGAGACCCAGCACTTC. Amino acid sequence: CASNSDRSQETQHF.

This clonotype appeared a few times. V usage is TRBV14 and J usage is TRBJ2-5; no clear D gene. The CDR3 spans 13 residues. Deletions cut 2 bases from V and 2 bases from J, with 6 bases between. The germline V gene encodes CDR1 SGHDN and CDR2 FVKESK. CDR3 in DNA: TGTGCCAGCAGCCAAAGCAGACAAGAGACCCAGTACTTC. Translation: CASSQSRQETQYF.

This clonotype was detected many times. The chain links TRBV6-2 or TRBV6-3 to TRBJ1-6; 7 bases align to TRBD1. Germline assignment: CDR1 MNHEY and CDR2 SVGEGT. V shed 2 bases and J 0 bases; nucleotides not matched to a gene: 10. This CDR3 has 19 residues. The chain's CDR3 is CASSYEADRANSYNSPLHF. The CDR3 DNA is TGTGCCAGCAGTTACGAAGCAGACAGGGCGAACTCCTATAATTCACCCCTCCACTTT.

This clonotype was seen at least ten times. This chain's CDR3 is CSASYRRGGTHTQYF. DNA for the CDR3: TGCAGTGCTAGTTATCGTCGGGGAGGTACCCATACGCAGTATTTT. The chain links TRBV20-1 to TRBJ2-3, with D possibly TRBD2 on 6 matching bases. The CDR3 runs to 15 residues. Trimming cost V 3 bases and J 7 bases, with 20 bases left between them. The V gene's germline CDR1 is DFQATT and CDR2 SNEGSKA (reference sequence).

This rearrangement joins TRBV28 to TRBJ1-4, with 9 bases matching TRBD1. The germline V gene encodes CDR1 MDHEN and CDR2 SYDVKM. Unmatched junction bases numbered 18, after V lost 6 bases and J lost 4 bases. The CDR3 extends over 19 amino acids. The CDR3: CASSLSNRGPRLLNEKLFF. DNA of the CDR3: TGTGCCAGCAGCTTGTCGAACAGGGGGCCTCGGTTACTTAATGAAAAACTGTTTTTT.